This T cell receptor beta chain was sequenced for a study of blood T cell repertoires in COVID-19. TCRdb's copy holds only in-frame clones and misses some; the assay was immunoSEQ multiplex PCR. Among more than 95,000 clones listed, about 88% were seen once. The germline V and J ends were trimmed by 0 bases and 4 bases, with 15 bases remaining between them. The germline gives CDR1 SGDLS, CDR2 YYNGEE. This CDR3 region has 16 residues. V is TRBV9 and J is TRBJ2-3, with D possibly matching TRBD1 (6 bases). The sequenced sample was peripheral blood. The receptor was derived from a human donor in a cohort sampled during active COVID-19. CDR3 region: CASSVEPGARPDTQYF. DNA for the CDR3: TGTGCCAGCAGCGTAGAACCAGGGGCCAGGCCAGATACGCAGTATTTT.